One sample yielded the 5 T cell receptor beta chains listed below, sequenced in a study of blood T cell repertoires in COVID-19. The protocol was immunoSEQ multiplex PCR, while the TCRdb copy is restricted to in-frame clones and leaves out a portion. The top ten hold over 0.95% of the sample, which has approximately 400,000 clones, approximately 80% seen once. Sequencing was performed on peripheral blood. These receptor sequences come from a human donor with acute or convalescent COVID-19. The donor label of this sample is uncertain.

V is TRBV6-1 and J is TRBJ2-1; D possibly corresponds to TRBD1 (9 bases). V was shortened by 4 bases and J by 3 bases, with 19 bases between the two germline ends. This CDR3 has 17 amino acids. CDR1 is MNHNS and CDR2 is SASEGT in the germline V gene. CDR3 amino acids: CASSVAGQGRGYNEQFF. The CDR3 region has the DNA TGTGCCAGCAGTGTAGCGGGACAGGGAAGGGGCTACAATGAGCAGTTCTTC.

The V gene is TRBV7-6, the J gene TRBJ1-5; perhaps TRBD1 as D (5 bases). CDR3 length: 13 residues. Germline V gene sequence: CDR1 SGHVS, CDR2 FNYEAQ. Trimming stripped 4 bases from V and 3 bases from J, with 7 bases between. The CDR3 DNA reads as TGTGCCAGCAGCTCCAGGGCCAATCAGCCCCAGCATTTT. It translates to CASSSRANQPQHF.

The chain combines TRBV6-1 with TRBJ1-5; a possible D gene is TRBD1 (5 bases). This CDR3 is built from 15 residues. V dropped 3 bases and J dropped 5 bases, with 14 bases sitting between them. CDR1 is MNHNS, CDR2 SASEGT, per germline. The CDR3 sequence: CASSDRTPSDQPQHF. The CDR3 DNA reads TGTGCCAGCAGTGACCGGACACCATCCGATCAGCCCCAGCATTTT.

This chain joins TRBV11-2 and TRBJ1-3; 7 bases fit TRBD1. This CDR3 is 16 amino acids long. CDR1 and CDR2 (germline): SGHAT, FQNNGV. With 3 bases clipped from V and 0 bases from J, the junction kept 5 bases outside the gene matches. The CDR3 sequence is CASSFPHRGSGNTIYF. DNA for the CDR3: TGTGCCAGCAGCTTCCCGCACAGGGGCTCTGGAAACACCATATATTTT.

The chain is built from TRBV7-2 and TRBJ1-1; D call uncertain. The CDR3 is 14 residues long. Germline V gene sequence: CDR1 SGHTA, CDR2 FQGNSA. V was cut by 1 base and J by 2 bases, with 8 bases left in between. CDR3 nucleotides: TGTGCCAGCAGCTTAGTTCCCACTAACACTGAAGCTTTCTTT. It yields the protein CASSLVPTNTEAFF.